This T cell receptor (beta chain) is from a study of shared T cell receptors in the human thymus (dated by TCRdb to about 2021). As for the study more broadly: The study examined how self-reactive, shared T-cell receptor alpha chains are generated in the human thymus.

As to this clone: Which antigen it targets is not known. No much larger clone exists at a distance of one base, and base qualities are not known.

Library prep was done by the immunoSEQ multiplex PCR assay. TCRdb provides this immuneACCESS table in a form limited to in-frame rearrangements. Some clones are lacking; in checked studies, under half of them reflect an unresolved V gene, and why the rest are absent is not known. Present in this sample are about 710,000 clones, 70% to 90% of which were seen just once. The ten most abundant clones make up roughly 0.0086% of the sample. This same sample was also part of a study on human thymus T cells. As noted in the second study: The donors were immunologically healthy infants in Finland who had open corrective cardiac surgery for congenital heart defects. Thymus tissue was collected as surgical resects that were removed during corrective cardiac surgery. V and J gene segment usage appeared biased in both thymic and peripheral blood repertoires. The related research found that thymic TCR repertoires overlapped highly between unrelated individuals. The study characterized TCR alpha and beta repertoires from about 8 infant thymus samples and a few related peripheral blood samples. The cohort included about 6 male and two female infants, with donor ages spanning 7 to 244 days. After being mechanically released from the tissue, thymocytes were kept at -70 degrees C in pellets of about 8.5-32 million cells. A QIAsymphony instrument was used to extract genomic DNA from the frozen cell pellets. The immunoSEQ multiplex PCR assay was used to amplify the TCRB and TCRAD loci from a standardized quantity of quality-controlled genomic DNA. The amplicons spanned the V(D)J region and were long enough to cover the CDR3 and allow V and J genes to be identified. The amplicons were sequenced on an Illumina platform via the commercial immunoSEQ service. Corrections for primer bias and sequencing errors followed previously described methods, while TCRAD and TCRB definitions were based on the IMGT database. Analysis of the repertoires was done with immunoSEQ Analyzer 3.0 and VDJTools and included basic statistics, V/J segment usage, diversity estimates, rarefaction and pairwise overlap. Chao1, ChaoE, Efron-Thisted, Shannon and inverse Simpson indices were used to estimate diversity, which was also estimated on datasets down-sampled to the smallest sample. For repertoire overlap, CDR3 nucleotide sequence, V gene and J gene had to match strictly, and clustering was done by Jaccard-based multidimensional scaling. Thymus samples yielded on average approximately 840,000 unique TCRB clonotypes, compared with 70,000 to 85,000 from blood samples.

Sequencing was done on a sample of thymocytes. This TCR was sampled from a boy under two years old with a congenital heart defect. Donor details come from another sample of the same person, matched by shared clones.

This receptor has the CDR3 CSEARILGYTF. The DNA is TGCAGTGAGGCGAGGATCCTTGGCTACACCTTC. The rearrangement combines TRBV20-1 with TRBJ1-2; no D gene call is confident. CDR1 and CDR2, looked up from the germline V gene (reference sequence), are DFQATT and SNEGSKA. From the cysteine through the phenylalanine, the CDR3 covers 11 amino acids. Only CDR3 DNA is held: 33 bases, read in frame from base 1. Cut back by 7 bases and 7 bases, the V and J ends lie 13 bases apart.